This TCR beta chain is drawn from a study of T cell responses to AZD1222 COVID-19 vaccine. General study findings and limits: Seropositive AZD1222 recipients at baseline numbered only 6 or 7.

The protocol was immunoSEQ multiplex PCR, while the TCRdb copy is restricted to in-frame clones and leaves out a portion. The sample includes 120,000 to 150,000 clones, roughly 91% of them seen just once. The CDR3 has 14 residues. V lost 1 base, J lost 8 bases, and 14 bases lay in between. Per the germline V gene, CDR1 is SGHRS and CDR2 is YFSETQ. Note on this clone: Its matching antigen is unknown.

This TCR came from an adult who received the AZD1222 COVID-19 vaccine. The chain combines TRBV5-1 with TRBJ2-3, with a tentative D call TRBD1 (6 bases). The material sequenced was peripheral blood, taken 28 days after the second AZD1222 dose. DNA for the CDR3: TGCGCCAGCAGCTTGAGTTCAGGGGCGGGTACGCAGTATTTT. Protein sequence: CASSLSSGAGTQYF.